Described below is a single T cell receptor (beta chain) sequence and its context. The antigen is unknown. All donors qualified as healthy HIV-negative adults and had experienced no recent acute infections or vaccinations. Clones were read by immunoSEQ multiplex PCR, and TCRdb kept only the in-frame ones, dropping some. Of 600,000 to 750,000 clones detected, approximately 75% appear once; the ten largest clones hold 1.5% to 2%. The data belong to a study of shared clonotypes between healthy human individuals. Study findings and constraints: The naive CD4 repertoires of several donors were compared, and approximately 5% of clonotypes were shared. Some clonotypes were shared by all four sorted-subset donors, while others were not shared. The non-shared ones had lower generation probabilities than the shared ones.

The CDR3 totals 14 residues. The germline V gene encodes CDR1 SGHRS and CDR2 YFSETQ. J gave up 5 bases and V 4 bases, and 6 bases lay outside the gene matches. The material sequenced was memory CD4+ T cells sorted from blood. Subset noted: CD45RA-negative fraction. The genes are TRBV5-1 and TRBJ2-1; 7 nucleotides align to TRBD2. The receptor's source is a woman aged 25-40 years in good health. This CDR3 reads CASSTRSGNNEQFF. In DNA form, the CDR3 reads TGCGCCAGCAGCACTCGGAGCGGGAACAATGAGCAGTTCTTC.